A single sample is the source of the 18 T cell receptor beta chains below, sequenced in a study of blood T cell repertoires in COVID-19. TCRdb's copy holds only in-frame clones and misses some; the assay was immunoSEQ multiplex PCR. There are 140,000 to 150,000 clones in the sample; around 90% occur only once, and 1.5% to 2% lies in the top ten. The sequenced material came from peripheral blood. The receptors were gathered from a man in his 70s with acute or convalescent COVID-19.

The genes are TRBV27 and TRBJ2-1; D is possibly TRBD2 (7 bases). The CDR3 is 14 amino acids. V was cut by 2 bases and J by 9 bases, with 14 bases left in between. The germline CDR1 and CDR2 sequences are MNHEY and SMNVEV (reference sequence). CDR3 sequence reads: CASSLRGGPSEQFF. DNA for the CDR3: TGTGCCAGCAGTTTAAGGGGGGGGCCGAGTGAGCAGTTCTTC.

The chain combines TRBV27 with TRBJ2-3; TRBD2 might be the D (7 bases). Looked up from germline, CDR1 is MNHEY and CDR2 is SMNVEV (reference sequence). The CDR3 totals 16 residues. Trimming stripped 6 bases from V and 1 base from J, with 17 bases between. The CDR3 reads CASSHRRGGGTDTQYF. DNA for the CDR3: TGTGCCAGCAGCCATAGAAGGGGGGGCGGCACAGATACGCAGTATTTT.

The genes are TRBV10-2 and TRBJ2-1; 7 bases align to TRBD2. With 6 bases clipped from V and 10 bases from J, the junction kept 3 bases outside the gene matches. From germline, CDR1 is WSHSY and CDR2 SAAADI. CDR3 length: 11 amino acids. As DNA, the CDR3 is TGCGCCAGCAGCACCGGGGGGGAGCAGTTCTTC. Protein product: CASSTGGEQFF.

The chain links TRBV5-6 to TRBJ1-1; TRBD1 aligns across 7 bases. Germline V gene lookup returns CDR1 SGHDT and CDR2 YYEEEE. The V gene end was trimmed by 1 base and the J gene end by 9 bases; junction bases not matched to a gene: 9. CDR3 length: 14 amino acids. CDR3 amino acids: CASSLRQGGGKAFF. CDR3 nucleotides: TGTGCCAGCAGCTTGAGACAGGGAGGAGGGAAAGCTTTCTTT.

This sequence joins TRBV18 and TRBJ2-3; D not resolved. The V end lost 3 bases, the J end lost 0 bases, and 4 bases lay between the germline ends. CDR1 and CDR2 (germline): KGHSH, LQKENI. This CDR3 has 13 residues. This CDR3 reads CASSPASTDTQYF. Written as DNA, the CDR3 is TGTGCCAGCTCACCGGCTAGCACAGATACGCAGTATTTT.

The chain joins TRBV3-1 (or the pseudogene TRBV3-2) to TRBJ2-5; TRBD1 matches at 10 bases. V shed 5 bases and J 3 bases; nucleotides not matched to a gene: 12. This CDR3 is 17 amino acids long. Germline V CDR1 and CDR2: LGHDT, YNNKEL (reference sequence). CDR3 nucleotides: TGTGCCAGCAGCGAAGCCCTCTCGGACAGGGGGAAAGAGACCCAGTACTTC. Encoded protein: CASSEALSDRGKETQYF.

Of note for this clone: Other DNA variants within this sample encode the same CDR3. The CDR3 reads CASSYSPGDYGYTF. The CDR3 DNA sequence: TGTGCCAGCAGTTACTCTCCCGGGGATTATGGCTACACCTTC. This chain connects TRBV6-5 to TRBJ1-2; unclear D gene. This CDR3 is 14 amino acids long. Germline CDR1 and CDR2: MNHEY and SVGAGI. Trimming cost V 0 bases and J 5 bases, with 10 bases left between them.

This clone was counted once. The V and J genes are TRBV10-3 and TRBJ2-3; D may be TRBD1 (5 bases). The CDR3 covers 12 residues. Trimming shortened V by 6 bases and J by 2 bases, and 6 bases separated the two germline ends. Germline V gene data show CDR1 as ENHRY and CDR2 as SYGVKD. Here the CDR3 DNA reads TGTGCCATCAGACAGGACACAGATACGCAGTATTTT. Translating gives CAIRQDTDTQYF.

CDR3 bases: TGCGCCAGCAGCTTGGGGGGCGCAGAGGCCGGGGAGCTGTTTTTT. The encoded protein is CASSLGGAEAGELFF. The rearrangement links TRBV5-1 to TRBJ2-2; D is perhaps TRBD1 (5 bases). Germline values: CDR1 SGHRS, CDR2 YFSETQ. Trimming cost V 0 bases and J 6 bases, with 12 bases left between them. The CDR3 covers 15 residues.

The genes are TRBV6-5 and TRBJ2-3; 9 bases are shared with TRBD2. The germline V gene encodes CDR1 MNHEY and CDR2 SVGAGI. V shed 6 bases, J shed 4 bases, and the junction held 5 bases outside the gene matches. The CDR3 runs 14 residues. The CDR3 DNA sequence: TGTGCCAGCAGAGTAGCGGGAGTGGCAGATACGCAGTATTTT. Translated, it gives CASRVAGVADTQYF.

This rearrangement joins TRBV3-1 (or the pseudogene TRBV3-2) to TRBJ2-3, with TRBD2 matching over 8 bases. V shed 0 bases, J shed 5 bases, and the junction held 7 bases outside the gene matches. Germline V gene data show CDR1 as LGHDT and CDR2 as YNNKEL (reference sequence). The CDR3 has 16 amino acids. The CDR3 region has the DNA TGTGCCAGCAGCCAAGATCTTTCGGGGGGGATAGATACGCAGTATTTT. Its translation is CASSQDLSGGIDTQYF.

The chain joins TRBV5-1 to TRBJ2-3; D unclear. CDR1 is SGHRS and CDR2 is YFSETQ in the germline V gene. Trimming took off 1 base at V and 0 bases at J, with 12 bases between the two ends. CDR3 size: 16 residues. The CDR3 DNA sequence: TGCGCCAGCAGCTTGAGAACGCTAACTAGCACAGATACGCAGTATTTT. This gives the protein CASSLRTLTSTDTQYF.

J is TRBJ2-5 and V is TRBV12-3 or TRBV12-4, with D possibly matching TRBD1 (6 bases). Trimming shortened V by 5 bases and J by 2 bases, and 9 bases separated the two germline ends. CDR3 length: 13 amino acids. The CDR3 reads CASSRTDQETQYF. Here the CDR3 DNA reads TGTGCCAGCAGTCGGACAGATCAAGAGACCCAGTACTTC.

The chain recombines TRBV18 with TRBJ1-1; maybe TRBD1 (6 bases). Germline lookup yields CDR1 KGHSH and CDR2 LQKENI. V was trimmed by 6 bases and J by 6 bases, leaving 14 bases between them. This CDR3 region has 13 residues. The CDR3 DNA follows: TGTGCCAGCTCCCGCGCAGGGGAACCTGAAGCTTTCTTT. This translates into CASSRAGEPEAFF.

The rearrangement links TRBV7-2 to TRBJ2-2; possibly TRBD1 for D (6 bases). Looked up from germline, CDR1 is SGHTA and CDR2 is FQGNSA. This CDR3 contains 14 residues. V was cut by 8 bases and J by 2 bases, with 12 bases left in between. The CDR3 spells CASHRDINTGELFF. The CDR3 nucleotides read TGTGCCAGCCACAGGGACATCAACACCGGGGAGCTGTTTTTT.

This chain links TRBV5-4 with TRBJ1-1; D may be TRBD1 (5 bases). Germline CDR1 reads SGHNT; CDR2 reads YYREEE (reference sequence). The length of the CDR3 is 16 residues. V dropped 4 bases and J dropped 1 base, with 17 bases sitting between them. The DNA of the CDR3 is TGTGCCAGCAGCCCCCAACACTTCCAGGGGAACACTGAAGCTTTCTTT. Its translation: CASSPQHFQGNTEAFF.

The genes are TRBV19 and TRBJ2-1; possibly TRBD2 for D (5 bases). Germline CDR1 reads LNHDA; CDR2 reads SQIVND (reference sequence). Trimming took 7 bases from V and 3 from J, leaving 10 bases between them. This CDR3 comprises 13 residues. The CDR3 loop reads CASMGVNYNEQFF. The CDR3 bases are TGTGCCAGTATGGGAGTGAACTACAATGAGCAGTTCTTC.

The rearrangement uses TRBV24-1 and TRBJ2-1; TRBD2 matches at 12 bases. With V trimmed by 3 bases and J by 5 bases, 4 bases remained unmatched. Per the germline V gene, CDR1 is KGHDR and CDR2 is SFDVKD. CDR3 size: 16 residues. The DNA for the CDR3 is TGTGCCACCAGTGATGCTAGCGGGAGGGCAAACAATGAGCAGTTCTTC. Amino acids: CATSDASGRANNEQFF.